This is a list of T cell receptor beta chains from one sample in a study of cytomegalovirus exposure and HLA in healthy donors. The data were produced by immunoSEQ multiplex PCR, yet TCRdb's version contains in-frame clones alone and is incomplete. The sample consists of 150,000 to 200,000 clones, about 80% of them appearing once. Sequenced sample: PBMCs. The receptors were sampled from a woman under 30 in good health and CMV-seropositive. CDR3s include the opening cysteine and the closing phenylalanine or tryptophan. A D gene is named only where the DNA matches it firmly. A clone size is listed for some rows: how often the clone was seen (once, few, many), or a class if it is expanded.

TRBJ1-5,.,TRBV18,TRBD1,16,TGTGCCAGCTCACCTAGGGACAGGGAGAGCAATCAGCCCCAGCATTTT,CASSPRDRESNQPQHF
TRBJ1-6,.,TRBV4-3,.,15,TGCGCCAGCAGCCAAGATTATGACTCCAATTCACCCCTCCACTTT,CASSQDYDSNSPLHF
TRBJ1-4,.,TRBV28,TRBD1,11,TGTGCCAGCAGTTCCGACAGGGAGGCCAAATTT,CASSSDREAKF
TRBJ1-3,.,TRBV4-1,.,15,TGCGCCAGCAGCCAGATTCGCGAGGTAGGAAACACCATATATTTT,CASSQIREVGNTIYF
TRBJ1-1,.,TRBV5-5,TRBD1,14,TGTGCCAGCAGCATTTGGGACAGTAACACTGAAGCTTTCTTT,CASSIWDSNTEAFF
TRBJ1-2,.,TRBV5-1,TRBD1,15,TGCGCCAGCGGACTCCCAGGGACAGGAAACTATGGCTACACCTTC,CASGLPGTGNYGYTF
TRBJ2-5,once,TRBV6-6,TRBD1,16,TGTGCCAGCATCTCAAGCATCGGCAGGGGGCAGGAGACCCAGTACTTC,CASISSIGRGQETQYF
TRBJ2-5,.,TRBV7-9,TRBD2,15,TGTGCCAGCAGCTTAACTCTGCGGGGGCAAGAGACCCAGTACTTC,CASSLTLRGQETQYF
TRBJ1-2,.,TRBV6-4,.,15,TGTGCCAGCAGTTCACCGGGGGGGGCCTCGATCTGCTACACCTTC,CASSSPGGASICYTF
TRBJ1-5,.,TRBV9,.,15,TGTGCCAGCAGCGCCCGAGGAGATAGCAATCAGCCCCAGCATTTT,CASSARGDSNQPQHF
TRBJ2-3,.,TRBV4-2,TRBD2,19,TGTGCCAGCAGCCAAGGCATTGGAGGACTAGCGGGGGAATTAGGTACGCAGTATTTT,CASSQGIGGLAGELGTQYF
TRBJ1-5,.,TRBV30,.,13,TGTGCCTGGAGTGTCTCTGGCAATCAGCCCCAGCATTTT,CAWSVSGNQPQHF
TRBJ2-2,.,TRBV11-2,TRBD1,15,TGTGCCAGCAGCCTCACCGGGACAGGGAACGGGGAGCTGTTTTTT,CASSLTGTGNGELFF
TRBJ1-5,.,TRBV2,TRBD1,16,TGTGCCAGCAGCCCGGACAGGGGGCTGTCTAATCAGCCCCAGCATTTT,CASSPDRGLSNQPQHF
TRBJ1-2,.,TRBV27,.,12,TGTGCCAGCAGTAACGGACAGTATGGCTACACCTTC,CASSNGQYGYTF
TRBJ1-3,.,TRBV9,TRBD1,15,TGTGCCAGTCGGACAGGGGACGACTCTGGAAACACCATATATTTT,CASRTGDDSGNTIYF
TRBJ2-4,.,TRBV7-9,.,14,TGTGCCAGCAGCTTAGATGAGGGCGGAAACATTCAGTACTTC,CASSLDEGGNIQYF
TRBJ2-2,.,TRBV4-1,TRBD2,16,TGCGCCAGCAGCCAAGGCGGGGGGGCAGGTAACGGGGAGCTGTTTTTT,CASSQGGGAGNGELFF
TRBJ1-5,.,TRBV27,.,16,TGTGCCAGCAGTCCGCGGACCGACAGTCGCAATCAGCCCCAGCATTTT,CASSPRTDSRNQPQHF
TRBJ1-1,.,TRBV5-4,TRBD1,13,TGTGCCAGCAGCGACAGGGGATGGGCTGAAGCTTTCTTT,CASSDRGWAEAFF
TRBJ1-2,.,TRBV2,TRBD1,17,TGTGCCAGCAGGGGCGGGGTACAGACAGGGGCGTTCTATGGCTACACCTTC,CASRGGVQTGAFYGYTF
TRBJ1-5,.,TRBV9,.,19,TGTGCCAGCAGCGGAACCCGGGACACCCGTATGTTTAGCAATCAGCCCCAGCATTTT,CASSGTRDTRMFSNQPQHF
TRBJ2-4,.,TRBV29-1,TRBD2,16,TGCAGCGCTGTAACTAGCGGGGGACTAGCCAAAAACATTCAGTACTTC,CSAVTSGGLAKNIQYF
TRBJ1-2,.,TRBV28,.,15,TGTGCCAGCAGCATAGTGGGACAACCTAACTATGGCTACACCTTC,CASSIVGQPNYGYTF
TRBJ2-2,.,TRBV12-5,.,15,TGTGCTAGTGGTCTCGGGGTGAGGGGGACCGGGGAGCTGTTTTTT,CASGLGVRGTGELFF
TRBJ2-3,.,TRBV2,TRBD2,16,TGTGCCAGCAGTCGATCCTTTAGCGGGGGGACAGATACGCAGTATTTT,CASSRSFSGGTDTQYF
TRBJ2-1,once,TRBV2,.,16,TGTGCCAGCAGTGAAGGAATGCCCTCATACTCTTTGGAGCAGTTCTTC,CASSEGMPSYSLEQFF
TRBJ2-5,.,TRBV7-2,.,15,TGTGCCAGCAGCCGACTTCGGAGTGGGGGGGAGACCCAGTACTTC,CASSRLRSGGETQYF
TRBJ2-5,.,TRBV7-9,TRBD1,14,TGTGCCAGCAGCGTACAGGGGGCCCTAGAGACCCAGTACTTC,CASSVQGALETQYF
TRBJ1-1,.,TRBV6-6,.,13,TGTGCCAGCAGTTACGAGAGGAACACTGAAGCTTTCTTT,CASSYERNTEAFF
TRBJ1-5,few,TRBV5-5,.,17,TGTGCCAGCAGCACCCTACCCTCGACAGGCTCTAATCAGCCCCAGCATTTT,CASSTLPSTGSNQPQHF
TRBJ1-1,.,TRBV7-3,.,13,TGTGCCAGCGCCAACCAGGGGAACACTGAAGCTTTCTTT,CASANQGNTEAFF
TRBJ2-1,.,TRBV14,.,13,TGTGCCAGCAGCCGGAGACCAGACAATGAGCAGTTCTTC,CASSRRPDNEQFF
TRBJ1-4,.,TRBV9,TRBD1,15,TGTGCCAGCAGCGAAGGGGGCAGGGCTAATGAAAAACTGTTTTTT,CASSEGGRANEKLFF
TRBJ1-3,few,TRBV11-2,.,14,TGTGCCAGCAGCTGGGGGGTCTCTGGAAACACCATATATTTT,CASSWGVSGNTIYF
TRBJ2-3,once,TRBV10-2,TRBD2,16,TGCGCCAGCAAGTTAGCGGGGGCCCCCCCCACAAGTACGCAGTATTTT,CASKLAGAPPTSTQYF
TRBJ2-3,.,TRBV4-3,TRBD2,16,TGCGCCAGCAGCCAAGATATACAGCGGGGGGCAGATACGCAGTATTTT,CASSQDIQRGADTQYF
TRBJ1-1,few,TRBV7-8,TRBD1,15,TGTGCCAGCAGCCCCGGGACAGGGGGGGGCACTGAAGCTTTCTTT,CASSPGTGGGTEAFF
TRBJ2-3,.,TRBV29-1,TRBD2,14,TGCAGCGTTGTTAGCGGGGGGCGCACAGATACGCAGTATTTT,CSVVSGGRTDTQYF
TRBJ2-6,.,TRBV30,.,14,TGTGCCTGGAGTGGTTCCTCTGGGGCCAACGGCCTGACTTTC,CAWSGSSGANGLTF
TRBJ1-6,few,TRBV30,TRBD1,15,TGTGCCTGGAGTGTACAGGGGGCAGAAAATTCACCCCTCCACTTT,CAWSVQGAENSPLHF
TRBJ1-1,.,TRBV5-5,.,13,TGTGCCAGCAGCTTGGACACCCATTTAAGAGCTTTCTTT,CASSLDTHLRAFF
TRBJ2-3,.,TRBV27,.,13,TGTGCCAGCAGTTTATCCGTCACAGATACGCAGTATTTT,CASSLSVTDTQYF
TRBJ2-5,.,TRBV5-1,.,16,TGCGCCAGCAGCTTGGAAGGCGCAGGGGAACAAGAGACCCAGTACTTC,CASSLEGAGEQETQYF
TRBJ2-1,.,TRBV18,TRBD2,16,TGTGCCAGCTCAGGGATCGATGCGGGGGGGCCCAATGAGCAGTTCTTC,CASSGIDAGGPNEQFF
TRBJ2-7,few,TRBV28,TRBD1,13,TGTGCCAGCAGTGGGACAGGGGGGACAGAGCAGTACTTC,CASSGTGGTEQYF
TRBJ2-7,.,TRBV5-5,.,15,TGTGCCAGCAGCTTTTCCCCCGGAGGGTCCTACGAGCAGTACTTC,CASSFSPGGSYEQYF
TRBJ2-3,.,TRBV14,.,18,TGTGCCAGCCAAGCAAGCGGGACACTCTTACTCCCCACAGATACGCAGTATTTT,CASQASGTLLLPTDTQYF
TRBJ2-3,.,TRBV6-1,TRBD1,16,TGTGCCAGCAGTGTCTACCGGGACAGTGCACTGTATACGCAGTATTTT,CASSVYRDSALYTQYF
TRBJ2-3,.,TRBV7-3,.,14,TGTGCCAGCAGCTTCCACTCTTCCACAGATACGCAGTATTTT,CASSFHSSTDTQYF
TRBJ2-3,.,TRBV7-3,.,12,TGTGCCAGCAGCTTAAGTCAGGGAACGCAGTATTTT,CASSLSQGTQYF